The text below deals with one T cell receptor beta chain. Its antigen is still unknown. The data derive from a study of shared clonotypes between healthy human individuals. Study-level information: A couple of female and a few male donors aged 18 to 49 were enrolled. Per donor, CD8 memory used one plate, CD8 naive used two, CD4 memory used three and CD4 naive used three.

Points from the study as a whole: Genetic and exposure-history diversity was limited by the small donor number.

The CDR3 has 12 residues. The germline V gene has CDR1 SEHNR and CDR2 FQNEAQ (reference sequence). Trimming stripped 5 bases from V and 6 bases from J, with 10 bases between. The authors split each subset's genomic DNA evenly across several immunoSEQ plates. TCRdb keeps only in-frame clones here, not all; method: immunoSEQ multiplex PCR. The data hold 2 million to 3 million clones, with approximately 93% observed a single time. Source material: naive CD4+ T cells from PBMCs. Subset given: CD45RA+ positively selected. The chain uses TRBV7-9 and TRBJ1-1, with D unresolved. The receptor's source is a man between 18 and 29 years old in good health. Some clones in this sample may be carry-over from other donors' samples. The CDR3 coding sequence is TGTGCCAGCAGCCGATCTTGGGCTGAAGCTTTCTTT. Amino acids: CASSRSWAEAFF.